Each of the 18 T cell receptor beta chains below was sequenced from the same sample in a study of T-cell reconstitution after alpha-beta-depleted transplantation in children. Unique molecular identifiers featured in how the TCRbeta library was prepared. From the PCR reads, TCRdb called clonotypes with MiXCR, one entry per CDR3 protein. The table lists 230,000 or so distinct CDR3 sequences, about 8.8% of them singletons. The source was PBMCs from the stem cell graft donor, collected from the stem cell graft. The receptors here all came from a human donor who donated a stem cell graft to a child with SCID.

The chain uses TRBV29-1 and TRBJ1-2, with TRBD1 matching 8 bases. V shed 6 bases, J shed 2 bases, and the junction held 2 bases outside the gene matches. Germline-derived CDR1 and CDR2 are SQVTM and ANQGSEA. The CDR3 totals 12 residues. CDR3 sequence: CSVGDRNYGYTF. In DNA, the CDR3 is TGCAGCGTCGGGGACAGGAACTATGGCTACACCTTC.

Comments on this clonotype: This may stem from a read error, because a much larger clone lies one nucleotide away. The chain employs TRBV14 and TRBJ1-5, with 11 bases identical to TRBD1. Germline V CDR1 and CDR2: SGHDN, FVKESK. The CDR3 contains 18 residues. The CDR3 spells CAISQPGTGGYSNQPQHF. The DNA of the CDR3 is TGTGCCATCAGCCAACCCGGGACAGGGGGATATAGCAATCAGCCCCAGCATTTT.

This clonotype occurred many times. The V gene is TRBV9, the J gene TRBJ2-1, with TRBD1 as a possible D gene (5 bases). The V end lost 2 bases, the J end lost 0 bases, and 9 bases lay between the germline ends. Germline values: CDR1 SGDLS, CDR2 YYNGEE. The CDR3 has 15 residues. The CDR3 nucleotides read TGTGCCAGCAGCGTCAGACAGACCTCCTACAATGAGCAGTTCTTC. Protein: CASSVRQTSYNEQFF.

This clonotype has ten or more counts. The genes are TRBV2 and TRBJ1-1; D unclear. The V gene's germline CDR1 is SNHLY and CDR2 FYNNEI. V lost 8 bases to trimming and J lost 1 base, with 11 bases between them. The CDR3 totals 13 residues. CDR3 bases: TGTGCCAGCGCTGTGAAACCGAACACTGAAGCTTTCTTT. This encodes CASAVKPNTEAFF.

This clonotype was seen many times. The chain joins TRBV29-1 to TRBJ2-4; weak D call: TRBD2 (6 bases). Germline V gene sequence: CDR1 SQVTM, CDR2 ANQGSEA. V was cut by 0 bases and J by 7 bases, with 22 bases left in between. This CDR3 region has 17 residues. The CDR3 nucleotides are TGCAGCGTTGAAGATCTCCGCCGGGACTTAGGTGGGAACATTCAGTACTTC. Encoded protein: CSVEDLRRDLGGNIQYF.

In this sample, this clonotype turned up many times. V gene TRBV20-1 combines with J gene TRBJ2-5; the D gene is possibly TRBD1 (6 bases). This CDR3 is 11 amino acids long. Between the trimmed V and J ends, which lost 6 bases and 3 bases, there was a span of 8 bases. CDR1 is DFQATT, CDR2 SNEGSKA, per germline (reference sequence). CDR3 amino acids: CSAHREETQYF. The CDR3 DNA sequence: TGCAGTGCCCACAGGGAAGAGACCCAGTACTTC.

In this sample, this clonotype turned up many times. The J gene is TRBJ1-1, the V gene TRBV20-1, with D uncertain. V lost 4 bases and J lost 3, with 15 bases in between. Germline-derived CDR1 and CDR2 are DFQATT and SNEGSKA (reference sequence). The CDR3 runs to 14 residues. The CDR3 bases are TGCAGTGCTAAGCCCCAGGCTCGATACACTGAAGCTTTCTTT. This codes for CSAKPQARYTEAFF.

This clonotype was recorded many times. The rearrangement links TRBV12-3 or TRBV12-4 to TRBJ1-1, with D unclear. The CDR3 extends over 11 amino acids. Trimming pared 4 bases from V and 6 bases from J, leaving 6 bases between. DNA for the CDR3: TGTGCCAGCAGTTATCAAGCTGAAGCTTTCTTT. It specifies CASSYQAEAFF.

This clonotype appeared many times. The V gene is TRBV5-1, the J gene TRBJ1-2, with D tentatively TRBD1 (5 bases). The length of the CDR3 is 14 residues. V lost 0 bases and J lost 4, with 10 bases in between. Germline CDR1 reads SGHRS; CDR2 reads YFSETQ. The CDR3 DNA sequence: TGCGCCAGCAGCTTGGCAGGGAACAGCTATGGCTACACCTTC. Its translation: CASSLAGNSYGYTF. The full variable domain, in which reference TRBV5-1 and TRBJ1-2 provide the parts outside the CDR3, is KAGVTQTPRYLIKTRGQQVTLSCSPISGHRSVSWYQQTPGQGLQFLFEYFSETQRNKGNFPGRFSGRQFSNSRSEMNVSTLELGDSALYLCASSLAGNSYGYTFGSGTRLTVV.

This clonotype showed up many times. The chain employs TRBV5-1 and TRBJ1-3; D unresolved. The V gene's germline CDR1 is SGHRS and CDR2 YFSETQ. The CDR3 extends over 16 amino acids. V was shortened by 0 bases and J by 0 bases, with 10 bases between the two germline ends. CDR3 in amino acids: CASSLGHPNSGNTIYF. In DNA form, the CDR3 reads TGCGCCAGCAGCTTGGGACATCCAAACTCTGGAAACACCATATATTTT.

This chain uses TRBV29-1 with TRBJ1-1; tentative D call: TRBD1 (6 bases). The V end lost 4 bases, the J end lost 8 bases, and 14 bases lay between the germline ends. Germline CDR1 SQVTM, CDR2 ANQGSEA. The CDR3 has 12 residues. CDR3 protein: CSVGYLQGEAFF. DNA for the CDR3: TGCAGCGTTGGGTATCTGCAGGGGGAAGCTTTCTTT.

To note about this clonotype: One base away lies a much larger clone, so this may be a sequencing read error. This chain joins TRBV12-5 and TRBJ1-2; perhaps TRBD1 as D (5 bases). This CDR3 contains 18 residues. V lost 8 bases, J lost 1 base, and 26 bases lay in between. Germline CDR1 LGHNT, CDR2 FRNRAP. The DNA for the CDR3 is TGTGCTAGTCGTTCTCAGCGAGGGGAGATTGGGTTTAACTATGGCTACACCTTC. Protein product: CASRSQRGEIGFNYGYTF.

This clonotype came up many times. The rearrangement joins TRBV4-1 to TRBJ2-6; D not certain. Germline V gene sequence: CDR1 MGHRA, CDR2 YSYEKL. V gave up 4 bases and J gave up 0 bases, with 7 bases separating them. The CDR3 runs to 15 residues. This CDR3 is CASSRSNSGANVLTF. The CDR3 DNA is TGCGCCAGCAGCCGAAGTAACTCTGGGGCCAACGTCCTGACTTTC.

This clonotype was found a few times. This chain connects TRBV21-1 to TRBJ1-1; the D call TRBD1 from the table was never checked on the DNA. TRBV21-1 is a pseudogene segment. The CDR3 has 15 amino acids. CDR3 in DNA: TGTGCCAGCAGCCCTCTCTCCCCCAGGGATGATGAAGCTTTCTTT. Amino acid sequence: CASSPLSPRDDEAFF.

The V call is TRBV5-1, the J call TRBJ1-4; 8 bases align to TRBD1. V was pared by 4 bases and J by 10 bases, with 12 bases of the junction left unmatched. CDR3 length equals 15 residues. Germline V gene data show CDR1 as SGHRS and CDR2 as YFSETQ. CDR3 in DNA: TGCGCCAGCAGCCCCTCCACTCAGGGGGCGGGAAAACTGTTTTTT. Translation: CASSPSTQGAGKLFF.

This clonotype was picked up many times. The chain recombines TRBV3-1 with TRBJ2-7; D is unclear. V was trimmed by 5 bases and J by 3 bases, leaving 5 bases between them. The CDR3 has 11 residues. Germline V gene data show CDR1 as LGHDT and CDR2 as YNNKEL (reference sequence). The CDR3 spells CASSYHYEQYF. CDR3 sequence (DNA): TGTGCCAGCAGCTATCACTACGAGCAGTACTTC.

The table lists this clonotype with a few counts. The chain is built from TRBV5-5 and TRBJ2-7, with 9 nucleotides matching TRBD1. The germline V gene has CDR1 SGHKS and CDR2 YYEKEE (reference sequence). J gave up 3 bases and V 4 bases, and 5 bases lay outside the gene matches. This CDR3 has 14 amino acids. The CDR3 region is CASSGTGLGYEQYF. In DNA, the CDR3 is TGTGCCAGCAGCGGGACAGGGTTGGGCTACGAGCAGTACTTC. Using reference TRBV5-5 and TRBJ2-7 for the parts outside the CDR3, the full variable domain is DAGVTQSPTHLIKTRGQQVTLRCSPISGHKSVSWYQQVLGQGPQFIFQYYEKEERGRGNFPDRFSARQFPNYSSELNVNALLLGDSALYLCASSGTGLGYEQYFGPGTRLTVT.

This clonotype was seen ten or more times. The chain is built from TRBV27 and TRBJ1-1, with 7 bases lining up with TRBD1. The CDR3 contains 12 residues. J was trimmed by 10 bases and V by 2 bases; bases with no gene match: 4. The germline V gene has CDR1 MNHEY and CDR2 SMNVEV (reference sequence). The CDR3 nucleotides are TGTGCCAGCAGTTTAAAGGGGGCGCGAGCTTTCTTT. It yields the protein CASSLKGARAFF.